The 3 T cell receptor beta chains below were found in one sample sequenced in a study of graft-versus-host responses after intestinal transplantation. The antigens these receptors bind are not known. TCRdb's copy holds only in-frame clones and misses some; the assay was immunoSEQ multiplex PCR. This table holds around 120,000 clones, roughly nine tenths found once. Here the sequenced sample was unstimulated CD4+ T cells sorted from spleen or lymph node cells, taken before intestinal transplant. These receptors all stem from a human donor who received an intestinal transplant.

This chain connects TRBV9 to TRBJ2-1, with D uncertain. V lost 2 bases to trimming and J lost 5 bases, with 11 bases between them. Germline V gene data show CDR1 as SGDLS and CDR2 as YYNGEE. This CDR3 is built from 14 residues. The DNA of the CDR3 is TGTGCCAGCAGCGTTGGGTCTAGAAACAATGAGCAGTTCTTC. Its protein product is CASSVGSRNNEQFF.

This clone was picked up one time. The chain joins TRBV21-1 to TRBJ2-3; the table assigns TRBD2, which was not confirmed against the DNA. TRBV21-1 is a pseudogene locus. The CDR3 contains 15 residues. CDR3 protein: CASSKLAEFTDTQYF. The CDR3 DNA is TGTGCCAGCAGCAAACTAGCGGAGTTCACAGATACGCAGTATTTT.

The CDR3 DNA sequence: TGTGCCAGTAGTACCTTAGGGGGCGCATACCCCTACGAGCAGTACTTC. Translating it yields CASSTLGGAYPYEQYF. The chain carries TRBV19 and TRBJ2-7; 7 nucleotides match TRBD1. V shed 4 bases and J 2 bases; nucleotides not matched to a gene: 11. Germline V gene lookup returns CDR1 LNHDA and CDR2 SQIVND (reference sequence). CDR3 length: 16 amino acids.